Listed here are 17 T cell receptor beta chains from one sample, sequenced in a study of blood T cell repertoires in COVID-19. The repertoire was sequenced with immunoSEQ multiplex PCR; TCRdb's copy has only in-frame clones and lacks some. The sample includes over 85,000 clones, roughly 85% of them seen just once. The sequencing sample was made of peripheral blood. The receptors come from a human donor in a cohort sampled during active COVID-19.

The rearrangement joins TRBV19 to TRBJ2-2; 7 positions match TRBD2. The CDR3 totals 15 residues. The germline V gene encodes CDR1 LNHDA and CDR2 SQIVND (reference sequence). Losses at the gene ends were 3 bases for V and 5 bases for J; bases not matched to a gene: 6. The DNA for the CDR3 is TGTGCCAGTAGTATGGGAGGGTTATGGACCGGGGAGCTGTTTTTT. Protein product: CASSMGGLWTGELFF.

The V gene is TRBV5-1, the J gene TRBJ2-7; 15 nucleotides line up with TRBD2. The CDR3 contains 15 residues. CDR1 and CDR2 from the germline V gene are SGHRS and YFSETQ. J was trimmed by 4 bases and V by 3 bases; bases with no gene match: 2. The CDR3 DNA reads as TGCGCCAGCAGCTATGGACTAGCGGGGGGGTACGAGCAGTACTTC. It yields the protein CASSYGLAGGYEQYF.

The sample holds a few counts of this clone. The V call is TRBV11-3, the J call TRBJ1-1; D not certain. Trimming took off 2 bases at V and 3 bases at J, with 7 bases between the two ends. This CDR3 region has 13 residues. Germline V gives CDR1 SGHNT, CDR2 YENEEA. The DNA for the CDR3 is TGTGCCAGCAGCTTAAATCGTGACACTGAAGCTTTCTTT. It specifies CASSLNRDTEAFF.

The chain employs TRBV7-2 and TRBJ2-7, with 9 bases fitting TRBD2. Germline V gene sequence: CDR1 SGHTA, CDR2 FQGNSA. There are 17 residues in the CDR3. V lost 3 bases and J lost 3; bases outside the gene matches: 12. CDR3 protein: CASSLVSGTSYFYEQYF. CDR3 bases: TGTGCCAGCAGCTTGGTTTCCGGGACTAGCTATTTCTACGAGCAGTACTTC.

In its sample, this clone was seen once. The chain employs TRBV5-4 and TRBJ1-5; D is perhaps TRBD1 (6 bases). Germline CDR1 and CDR2: SGHNT and YYREEE (reference sequence). This CDR3 has 14 residues. The CDR3 region is CGTPRRGLRQPQHF. The CDR3 DNA is TGTGGCACCCCTCGGCGGGGGCTGAGACAGCCCCAGCATTTT.

This chain links TRBV19 with TRBJ2-1; possible D gene TRBD1, 6 bases. The CDR3 is 14 residues long. V was shortened by 3 bases and J by 9 bases, with 15 bases between the two germline ends. Germline V gene lookup returns CDR1 LNHDA and CDR2 SQIVND (reference sequence). CDR3 sequence: CASSINRAGAEQFF. The DNA of the CDR3 is TGTGCCAGTAGTATTAACAGGGCCGGGGCTGAGCAGTTCTTC.

The CDR3 loop reads CASRGAASGDNEQFF. The CDR3 bases are TGTGCCAGCAGGGGAGCGGCTAGCGGGGACAATGAGCAGTTCTTC. The rearrangement joins TRBV28 to TRBJ2-1; TRBD2 matches 9 bases. CDR3 size: 15 residues. V lost 6 bases to trimming and J lost 5 bases; unmatched junction nucleotides: 8. Germline CDR1 MDHEN, CDR2 SYDVKM.

This sequence joins TRBV5-1 and TRBJ2-3; possible D gene TRBD1, 6 bases. The CDR3 totals 15 residues. Trimming removed 0 bases at V and 2 bases at J, with 10 bases between. CDR1 and CDR2 from the germline V gene are SGHRS and YFSETQ. CDR3: CASSLGGHPTDTQYF. CDR3 bases: TGCGCCAGCAGCTTGGGGGGACATCCCACAGATACGCAGTATTTT.

Only one count was recorded for this clone. DNA for the CDR3: TGTGCCAGCTCACCTGGCAGTAACTATGGCTACACCTTC. Translation: CASSPGSNYGYTF. This chain joins TRBV18 and TRBJ1-2; D remains unclear. V lost 3 bases and J lost 1, with 6 bases in between. CDR3 length: 13 residues. Germline-derived CDR1 and CDR2 are KGHSH and LQKENI.

In this sample, this clone turned up once. The chain links TRBV2 to TRBJ2-5; perhaps TRBD2 as D (5 bases). The germline V gene has CDR1 SNHLY and CDR2 FYNNEI. Deletions cut 4 bases from V and 8 bases from J, with 11 bases between. The CDR3 covers 12 residues. Here the CDR3 DNA reads TGTGCCAGCAGTGGCCAGGCGGGTACCCAGTACTTC. This sequence encodes CASSGQAGTQYF.

This clone has only one observation. The chain uses TRBV7-9 and TRBJ2-1, with TRBD2 matching 12 bases. Losses at the gene ends were 0 bases for V and 8 bases for J; bases not matched to a gene: 11. CDR1 SEHNR and CDR2 FQNEAQ come from the germline V gene (reference sequence). This CDR3 spans 18 amino acids. CDR3 in amino acids: CASSLAENAGLAGYEQFF. The CDR3 region has the DNA TGTGCCAGCAGCTTAGCAGAGAATGCGGGACTAGCGGGTTATGAGCAGTTCTTC.

The chain recombines TRBV3-1 (or the pseudogene TRBV3-2) with TRBJ2-3; 9 bases align to TRBD1. The CDR3 runs 14 residues. The germline V gene has CDR1 LGHDT and CDR2 YNNKEL (reference sequence). After removal of 10 bases from V and 3 bases from J, the junction contained 8 bases not matched to a gene. The CDR3 sequence: CATLDRGKTDTQYF. In nucleotides, the CDR3 is TGTGCCACCCTGGACAGGGGCAAGACAGATACGCAGTATTTT.

This clone was counted once. The rearrangement links TRBV28 to TRBJ1-5; D possibly corresponds to TRBD1 (6 bases). This CDR3 has 15 residues. V was clipped by 6 bases and J by 6 bases, with 18 bases between them. CDR1 and CDR2 from the germline V gene are MDHEN and SYDVKM. The CDR3 loop reads CASSAGAAGGQPQHF. The CDR3 DNA sequence: TGTGCCAGCAGCGCAGGGGCCGCAGGCGGTCAGCCCCAGCATTTT.

The chain has TRBV7-9 and TRBJ1-2; the match to TRBD1 covers 9 bases. CDR3 length: 17 amino acids. The V segment lost 5 bases and the J segment 3 bases; nucleotides outside the gene matches: 13. Germline V CDR1 and CDR2: SEHNR, FQNEAQ (reference sequence). In DNA, the CDR3 is TGTGCCAGCAGCCAAACTTCTGGACAGGGGAGGGACTATGGCTACACCTTC. Amino acids: CASSQTSGQGRDYGYTF.

This clone was seen only a few times. The chain employs TRBV6-5 and TRBJ2-7; 8 bases fit TRBD1. Germline V gene sequence: CDR1 MNHEY, CDR2 SVGAGI. V lost 0 bases, J lost 2 bases, and 3 bases stayed unmatched. CDR3 length: 15 residues. The CDR3 region is CASSYSDRATYEQYF. The CDR3 bases are TGTGCCAGCAGTTACTCGGACAGGGCCACCTACGAGCAGTACTTC.

This clone has a single count. The genes are TRBV28 and TRBJ2-2; D uncertain. Germline V gene sequence: CDR1 MDHEN, CDR2 SYDVKM. The CDR3 runs 13 residues. The V and J ends lost 6 bases and 5 bases respectively, with 10 bases between them. This CDR3 reads CASSTPGTGELFF. The CDR3, as DNA: TGTGCCAGCAGCACGCCCGGGACCGGGGAGCTGTTTTTT.

This clone is a singleton in its sample. The V gene is TRBV13, the J gene TRBJ2-3; 9 bases are a match to TRBD2. J gave up 2 bases and V 6 bases, and 18 bases lay outside the gene matches. Germline CDR1 and CDR2: PRHDT and FYEKMQ (reference sequence). The CDR3 has 19 residues. For the CDR3, the DNA is TGTGCCAGCAGGCCGCGAGCGGGGGGCGCCGACCTAAACACAGATACGCAGTATTTT. It codes for CASRPRAGGADLNTDTQYF.